These 30 T cell receptor beta chains were all obtained from the same sample, sequenced in a study of CD8 T cells in ankylosing spondylitis. TCRdb reprocessed the 5' RACE reads with MiXCR, giving one entry per CDR3 protein. The data show some 270,000 distinct CDR3 sequences, roughly 32% seen once. Sequencing used blood, either unsorted or a sorted T cell fraction (not recorded which). Source of these receptors: a male donor with ankylosing spondylitis or in good health (not recorded which).

This chain links TRBV20-1 with TRBJ2-7, with 7 bases fitting TRBD2. The CDR3 length is 11 residues. Germline values: CDR1 DFQATT, CDR2 SNEGSKA (reference sequence). V was pared by 7 bases and J by 5 bases, with 5 bases of the junction left unmatched. The CDR3 bases are TGCAGTGTTGCAGCGGGGCACGAGCAGTACTTC. Its protein product is CSVAAGHEQYF.

This rearrangement joins TRBV5-1 to TRBJ2-1; D is unresolved. This CDR3 region has 14 residues. Trimming left V 4 bases short and J 9 bases short, with 17 bases between. Per germline, CDR1 SGHRS and CDR2 YFSETQ. DNA for the CDR3: TGCGCCAGCAGCAGGATGCAGCTACGACCTGAGCAGTTCTTC. It translates to CASSRMQLRPEQFF.

The table lists this clonotype with a count of one. This chain joins TRBV12-3 or TRBV12-4 and TRBJ2-3, with 9 bases lining up with TRBD1. J was trimmed by 3 bases and V by 1 base; bases with no gene match: 5. There are 16 residues in the CDR3. DNA for the CDR3: TGTGCCAGCAGTTTAGTAAGGGACAGGGCAACAGATACGCAGTATTTT. The encoded protein is CASSLVRDRATDTQYF.

The chain links TRBV20-1 to TRBJ2-2; D gene ambiguous. V shed 5 bases and J shed 4 bases, with 14 bases lying between them. Germline-derived CDR1 and CDR2 are DFQATT and SNEGSKA (reference sequence). The CDR3 totals 14 residues. CDR3 residues: CSALPRTITGELFF. CDR3 DNA sequence: TGCAGTGCTCTCCCCAGAACCATCACCGGGGAGCTGTTTTTT.

The chain uses TRBV29-1 and TRBJ2-1; 12 bases are a match to TRBD1. The CDR3 loop spans 14 amino acids. Germline CDR1 SQVTM, CDR2 ANQGSEA. V lost 6 bases and J lost 8; bases outside the gene matches: 8. The CDR3 loop reads CSVREGQGADEQFF. The DNA for the CDR3 is TGCAGCGTCCGGGAGGGACAGGGGGCCGATGAGCAGTTCTTC.

This clonotype was found a few times. This rearrangement joins TRBV7-2 to TRBJ2-6; D gene ambiguous. Germline lookup yields CDR1 SGHTA and CDR2 FQGNSA. The CDR3 spans 14 residues. V shed 4 bases and J shed 0 bases, with 4 bases lying between them. CDR3 nucleotide sequence: TGTGCCAGCAGCTCCGACTCTGGGGCCAACGTCCTGACTTTC. The encoded protein is CASSSDSGANVLTF.

The J gene is TRBJ2-7, the V gene TRBV5-6, with TRBD2 as a possible D gene (6 bases). The ends were cut back, 4 bases at V and 4 bases at J, with 15 bases in the middle. CDR1 SGHDT and CDR2 YYEEEE come from the germline V gene. This CDR3 has 14 residues. The CDR3 coding sequence is TGTGCCAGCAGCAGGCGGGACGGAGCTTACGAGCAGTACTTC. It translates to CASSRRDGAYEQYF.

The chain employs TRBV12-3 or TRBV12-4 and TRBJ1-2; D might be TRBD1 (5 bases). CDR3 length: 12 residues. V dropped 6 bases and J dropped 5 bases, with 10 bases sitting between them. This CDR3 is CASRPGSYGYTF. The CDR3 DNA follows: TGTGCCAGCAGACCAGGGTCTTATGGCTACACCTTC.

CDR3 coding DNA: TGTGCCAGCACCGACCGGACAGGAGTGAACACTGAAGCTTTCTTT. Translated: CASTDRTGVNTEAFF. The chain recombines TRBV12-3 or TRBV12-4 with TRBJ1-1; 7 bases line up with TRBD1. V lost 7 bases, J lost 0 bases, and 8 bases stayed unmatched. This CDR3 contains 15 residues.

The chain couples TRBV20-1 to TRBJ1-3; no definite D call. V lost 6 bases to trimming and J lost 0 bases, with 9 bases between them. Germline V gene data show CDR1 as DFQATT and CDR2 as SNEGSKA (reference sequence). This CDR3 contains 13 residues. CDR3 nucleotides: TGCAGTGCCCCCTCCCGCTCTGGAAACACCATATATTTT. Its translation: CSAPSRSGNTIYF.

In its sample, this clonotype was seen many times. The V gene is TRBV20-1, the J gene TRBJ1-4; D unclear. CDR1 DFQATT and CDR2 SNEGSKA come from the germline V gene (reference sequence). This CDR3 has 13 residues. Trimming left V 2 bases short and J 7 bases short, with 11 bases between. The DNA for the CDR3 is TGCAGTGCTAGACCGACTTCAGGTGAAAAACTGTTTTTT. It is translated as CSARPTSGEKLFF.

CDR3 amino acids: CAVEEGGRADTQYF. DNA for the CDR3: TGTGCCGTCGAAGAGGGGGGAAGGGCAGATACGCAGTATTTT. V is TRBV12-3 or TRBV12-4 and J is TRBJ2-3, with D perhaps TRBD1 or TRBD2 (6 bases each). The CDR3 is made up of 14 amino acids. The ends were cut back, 11 bases at V and 4 bases at J, with 19 bases in the middle.

This clonotype has more than one count but fewer than ten. The V call is TRBV3-1, the J call TRBJ2-1; maybe TRBD2 (6 bases). The CDR3 runs to 14 residues. Trimming took off 3 bases at V and 6 bases at J, with 12 bases between the two ends. Germline V CDR1 and CDR2: LGHDT, YNNKEL (reference sequence). Here the CDR3 reads CASSHEGTSNEQFF. The CDR3 DNA reads as TGTGCCAGCAGCCACGAGGGGACTTCCAATGAGCAGTTCTTC.

The chain has TRBV3-1 and TRBJ2-1, with TRBD2 matching 13 bases. The length of the CDR3 is 15 residues. Germline CDR1 and CDR2: LGHDT and YNNKEL (reference sequence). The V segment lost 4 bases and the J segment 9 bases; nucleotides outside the gene matches: 6. The CDR3 coding sequence is TGTGCCAGCAGCCGATTGACTAGCGGGGGGCCTGAGCAGTTCTTC. Its protein is CASSRLTSGGPEQFF.

This clonotype has a handful of counts. The J gene is TRBJ2-7, the V gene TRBV12-3 or TRBV12-4, with 8 bases fitting TRBD1. This CDR3 is built from 15 residues. J gave up 3 bases and V 7 bases, and 11 bases lay outside the gene matches. CDR3 nucleotide sequence: TGTGCCAGCACCACCGGACAGGGAACTTACTACGAGCAGTACTTC. Its translation: CASTTGQGTYYEQYF.

The rearrangement links TRBV20-1 to TRBJ1-1; no definite D call. The CDR3 consists of 14 residues. V dropped 2 bases and J dropped 0 bases, with 10 bases sitting between them. CDR1 and CDR2 (germline): DFQATT, SNEGSKA (reference sequence). CDR3 in amino acids: CSARRGLMNTEAFF. In DNA form, the CDR3 reads TGCAGTGCTAGAAGAGGCCTCATGAACACTGAAGCTTTCTTT.

The CDR3 DNA reads as TGTGCCACCAGCACATCTAACGGGGGGCCCGCTGGCTACACCTTC. Translation: CATSTSNGGPAGYTF. This chain uses TRBV15 with TRBJ1-2; D is possibly TRBD1 (6 bases). Per germline, CDR1 LNHNV and CDR2 YYDKDF (reference sequence). Trimming left V 4 bases short and J 7 bases short, with 19 bases between. This CDR3 has 15 amino acids.

CDR3 amino acids: CASSTQDRVTGELFF. Written as DNA, the CDR3 is TGTGCCAGCAGCACCCAGGACAGGGTCACCGGGGAGCTGTTTTTT. The chain carries TRBV7-8 and TRBJ2-2; 8 bases align to TRBD1. J was trimmed by 4 bases and V by 5 bases; bases with no gene match: 6. CDR3 length: 15 residues. CDR1 is SGHVS and CDR2 is FQNEAQ in the germline V gene. The entire variable domain, with the rest obtained from reference TRBV7-8 and TRBJ2-2, is as follows: GAGVSQSPRYKVAKRGQDVALRCDPISGHVSLFWYQQALGQGPEFLTYFQNEAQLDKSGLPSDRFFAERPEGSVSTLKIQRTQQEDSAVYLCASSTQDRVTGELFFGEGSRLTVL.

This chain links TRBV11-2 with TRBJ2-2; a possible D gene is TRBD2 (6 bases). CDR3 length equals 13 residues. Germline values: CDR1 SGHAT, CDR2 FQNNGV. The germline V and J ends were trimmed by 5 bases and 6 bases, with 10 bases remaining between them. CDR3 DNA: TGTGCCAGCAGCACTCTAGCGCCCGGGGAGCTGTTTTTT. It specifies CASSTLAPGELFF. Based on the CDR3 plus reference TRBV11-2 and TRBJ2-2, the full variable domain is EAGVAQSPRYKIIEKRQSVAFWCNPISGHATLYWYQQILGQGPKLLIQFQNNGVVDDSQLPKDRFSAERLKGVDSTLKIQPAKLEDSAVYLCASSTLAPGELFFGEGSRLTVL.

V is TRBV7-2 and J is TRBJ2-3; possibly TRBD1 for D (6 bases). The CDR3 loop spans 16 amino acids. The V and J ends lost 1 base and 3 bases respectively, with 14 bases between them. Germline V gives CDR1 SGHTA, CDR2 FQGNSA. CDR3 sequence: CASSLVMNRDTDTQYF. CDR3 nucleotides: TGTGCCAGCAGCTTAGTGATGAACAGGGATACAGATACGCAGTATTTT.

This clonotype has a handful of counts. The chain uses TRBV3-1 and TRBJ2-1; D gene unclear. V shed 1 base and J shed 4 bases, with 8 bases lying between them. Germline CDR1 is LGHDT and CDR2 is YNNKEL (reference sequence). CDR3 size: 14 residues. Here the CDR3 DNA reads TGTGCCAGCAGCCAAGCCGCCGGATACAATGAGCAGTTCTTC. Protein: CASSQAAGYNEQFF.

The chain links TRBV7-9 to TRBJ2-7; 7 positions agree with TRBD2. Trimming cost V 6 bases and J 2 bases; bases outside gene matches: 7. CDR1 SEHNR and CDR2 FQNEAQ come from the germline V gene (reference sequence). This CDR3 region has 14 residues. CDR3 residues: CASSKAGDPYEQYF. The DNA for the CDR3 is TGTGCCAGCAGTAAGGCGGGGGATCCCTACGAGCAGTACTTC. The whole variable domain, remainder taken from reference TRBV7-9 and TRBJ2-7, is DTGVSQNPRHKITKRGQNVTFRCDPISEHNRLYWYRQTLGQGPEFLTYFQNEAQLEKSRLLSDRFSAERPKGSFSTLEIQRTEQGDSAMYLCASSKAGDPYEQYFGPGTRLTVT.

The gene calls are TRBV28 and TRBJ1-4; D gene uncertain. With 5 bases removed from V and 4 bases from J, the gap between germline ends came to 5 bases. The CDR3 has 12 residues. Germline assignment: CDR1 MDHEN and CDR2 SYDVKM. The chain's CDR3 is CASSQVNEKLFF. CDR3 nucleotides: TGTGCCAGCAGTCAGGTTAATGAAAAACTGTTTTTT.

The rearrangement joins TRBV10-1 to TRBJ2-1; D unresolved. Trimming cost V 6 bases and J 0 bases, with 15 bases left between them. The CDR3 consists of 16 residues. Germline loops: CDR1 WNHNN, CDR2 SYGVQD (reference sequence). The chain's CDR3 is CASSASDTRSYNEQFF. The CDR3 coding sequence is TGCGCCAGCAGCGCTTCCGACACCCGCTCCTACAATGAGCAGTTCTTC.

This clonotype was seen at least ten times. The CDR3 protein is CASSLGSSGANVLTF. The CDR3 bases are TGTGCCAGCAGCTTGGGGTCGTCTGGGGCCAACGTCCTGACTTTC. J is TRBJ2-6 and V is TRBV12-3 or TRBV12-4, with unresolved D. This CDR3 region has 15 residues. V shed 6 bases and J shed 1 base, with 10 bases lying between them.

The chain couples TRBV10-3 to TRBJ1-3; D call uncertain. The CDR3 extends over 14 amino acids. Germline CDR1 reads ENHRY; CDR2 reads SYGVKD. Trimming took 3 bases from V and 0 from J, leaving 6 bases between them. The CDR3 region is CAISELSSGNTIYF. The CDR3 nucleotides are TGTGCCATCAGTGAACTGAGCTCTGGAAACACCATATATTTT.

The chain employs TRBV5-1 and TRBJ2-3, with unresolved D. V was cut by 2 bases and J by 0 bases, with 10 bases left in between. Germline loops: CDR1 SGHRS, CDR2 YFSETQ. The CDR3 sequence is 15 residues long. The CDR3 DNA follows: TGCGCCAGCAGCTTAGGCAGACTGAGCACAGATACGCAGTATTTT. This gives the protein CASSLGRLSTDTQYF.

The sample holds a few counts of this clonotype. This chain joins TRBV6-5 and TRBJ2-7; weak D call: TRBD1 (6 bases). The germline gives CDR1 MNHEY, CDR2 SVGAGI. V was trimmed by 5 bases and J by 2 bases, leaving 13 bases between them. The length of the CDR3 is 14 residues. The CDR3 reads CASSTRQATYEQYF. As DNA, the CDR3 is TGTGCCAGCAGTACCCGACAGGCTACCTACGAGCAGTACTTC.

This clonotype has a handful of counts. The rearrangement joins TRBV12-3 or TRBV12-4 to TRBJ2-5; no definite D call. The V end lost 5 bases, the J end lost 4 bases, and 14 bases lay between the germline ends. The CDR3 sequence is 14 residues long. CDR3 region: CASSPRLVAETQYF. The CDR3 bases are TGTGCCAGCAGTCCACGTCTTGTGGCAGAGACCCAGTACTTC.

This clonotype came up many times. The chain employs TRBV29-1 and TRBJ1-1, with TRBD1 as a possible D gene (6 bases). The V and J ends lost 5 bases and 2 bases respectively, with 18 bases between them. The CDR3 contains 15 residues. Germline V gene sequence: CDR1 SQVTM, CDR2 ANQGSEA. In nucleotides, the CDR3 is TGCAGCGTTCCCTATAACAGGGCTGACAACACTGAAGCTTTCTTT. Translating it yields CSVPYNRADNTEAFF.